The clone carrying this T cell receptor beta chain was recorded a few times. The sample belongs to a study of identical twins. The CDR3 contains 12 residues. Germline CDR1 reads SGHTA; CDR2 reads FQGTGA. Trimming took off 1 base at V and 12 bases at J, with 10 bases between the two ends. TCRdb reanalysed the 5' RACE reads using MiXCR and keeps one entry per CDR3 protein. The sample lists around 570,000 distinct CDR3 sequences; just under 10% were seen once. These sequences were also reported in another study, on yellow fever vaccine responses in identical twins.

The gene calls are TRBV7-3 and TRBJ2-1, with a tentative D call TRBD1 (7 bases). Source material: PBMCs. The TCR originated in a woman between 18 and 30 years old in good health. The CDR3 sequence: CASSLNRGGQFF. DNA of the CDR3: TGTGCCAGCAGCTTAAACAGGGGAGGGCAGTTCTTC.